The entry below gives a single T cell receptor beta chain sequence along with its context. Its antigen target is currently unknown. The junction departs from the called germline gene at one end, perhaps through a read error. The Miltenyi Naive CD4+ T Cell Isolation kit was used to purify naive CD4+ T cells, and Tregs were depleted with CD25 microbeads. Tregs, naive and memory CD4+ T cells from tumor, blood and ipsilateral draining lymph nodes of a few breast cancer patients underwent full-length TCR alpha and beta sequencing. Tumor tissue and lymph nodes obtained by ipsilateral axillary dissection were perfused with PBS, cut into small pieces and digested using collagenase I and hyaluronidase. Ficoll density gradient centrifugation was used to isolate mononuclear cells from either lymph nodes or 50 to 65 ml of peripheral blood. A purity exceeding 90% was confirmed by FACS for the sorted cell populations.

Full-length TCR variable regions were amplified by 5' RACE PCR using constant-region reverse primers, and then by semi-nested PCR using Nested Universal Primer A. Using the ReliaPrep RNA Cell Miniprep System, total RNA was extracted, and the SMARTer RACE 5'/3' Kit was then used to reverse transcribe the RNA into 5'RACE-ready cDNA. Multiplex adaptors were used to barcode full-length TCR alpha and beta libraries, and the barcoded libraries were sequenced on an Illumina MiSeq. The authors' analysis ran thus. For each of nine subset-tissue groups, sequencing data from the five patients were pooled, and the groups were compared by unsupervised clustering of TCR gene usage. The Morisita-Horn index was used to calculate repertoire similarity, with shared sequences weighted according to their contribution to each repertoire. TCRdb reworked the public reads: Q25 trimming with fastp, MiXCR clone assembly, productive beta chains retained. Identical CDR3 protein sequences are pooled into one entry, listed with their most common genes and DNA. The authors' filters were not applied to this entry. This sample gives over 5,000 distinct CDR3 sequences in total; around a third of them show up just once. The biggest ten clones account for roughly 6% of the sample.

This specimen comes from a study (dated by TCRdb to the mid-2010s). With respect to the entire study: The study tested whether tumor-infiltrating Tregs in breast cancer are recruited from blood Tregs or converted in situ from other CD4+ T cell subsets. General findings and caveats noted by the study authors: Tumor memory CD4+ T cell TCR gene usage was found to cluster with blood and lymph node memory CD4+ cells and with lymph node naive CD4+ cells. Validation in the larger cohort was restricted to a single TCR beta V-J rearrangement rather than whole repertoires. The greatest overlap of tumor-infiltrating Treg TCR alpha and beta sequences was with tumor naive CD4+ T cells, followed next by blood naive CD4+ T cells.

From the cysteine through the phenylalanine, the CDR3 covers 17 amino acids. Of all the DNA, just the CDR3 is kept, 51 bases in frame from base 1. Recombination joined TRBV12-3 or TRBV12-4 with TRBJ1-1, with 8 bases matching TRBD1. This clonotype was obtained from a female donor with breast cancer. Sequencing used naive CD4+ T cells sorted from a lymph node. The cell subset or site label here, explained by the study, means: naive CD4+ T cells, CD4+CD45RA+CD25-. The bases read TGTGCCAGCATACCGGGACAGGACTACGACATGAACACTGAAGCTTACTTT. It codes for CASIPGQDYDMNTEAYF.